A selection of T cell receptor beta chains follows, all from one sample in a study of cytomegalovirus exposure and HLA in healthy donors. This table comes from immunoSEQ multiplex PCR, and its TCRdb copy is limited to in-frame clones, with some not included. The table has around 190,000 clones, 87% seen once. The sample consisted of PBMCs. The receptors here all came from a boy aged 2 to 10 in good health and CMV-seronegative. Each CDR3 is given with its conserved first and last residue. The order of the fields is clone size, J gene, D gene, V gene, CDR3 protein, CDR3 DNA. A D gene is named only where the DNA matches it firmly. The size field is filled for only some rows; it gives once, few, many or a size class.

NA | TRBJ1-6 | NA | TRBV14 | CASSQVTGYTTPLHF | TGTGCCAGCAGCCAAGTGACAGGATACACGACACCCCTCCACTTT
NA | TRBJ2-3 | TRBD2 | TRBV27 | CASSFLAGEGTDTQYF | TGTGCCAGCAGTTTTCTAGCGGGAGAGGGCACAGATACGCAGTATTTT
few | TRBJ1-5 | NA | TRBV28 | CASKQGDQPQHF | TGTGCCAGCAAACAGGGCGATCAGCCCCAGCATTTT
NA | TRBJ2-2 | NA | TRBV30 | CAWSVYTGELFF | TGTGCCTGGAGTGTATATACCGGGGAGCTGTTTTTT
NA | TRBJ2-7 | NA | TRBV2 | CASGPSGGSEQYF | TGTGCCAGCGGCCCGTCGGGGGGCTCCGAGCAGTACTTC
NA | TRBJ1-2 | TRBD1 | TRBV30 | CAWTQRTGGNYGYTF | TGTGCCTGGACCCAGCGGACAGGGGGTAACTATGGCTACACCTTC
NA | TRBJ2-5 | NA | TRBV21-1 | CASSRRTSGGQETQYF | TGTGCCAGCAGCCGCCGGACTAGCGGGGGACAAGAGACCCAGTACTTC
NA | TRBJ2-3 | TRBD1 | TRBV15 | CATSKTRQGVTDTQYF | TGTGCCACCAGCAAAACCCGACAGGGAGTCACAGATACGCAGTATTTT
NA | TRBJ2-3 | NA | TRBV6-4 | CASSATHRDTQYF | TGTGCCAGCAGCGCAACTCACCGAGATACGCAGTATTTT
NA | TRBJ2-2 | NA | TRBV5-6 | CASREAGGTNGELFF | TGTGCCAGCAGGGAGGCCGGCGGGACGAACGGGGAGCTGTTTTTT
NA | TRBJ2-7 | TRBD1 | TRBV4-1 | CASSQGPAKGARAEQYF | TGCGCCAGCAGCCAAGGGCCGGCGAAGGGGGCACGCGCGGAGCAGTACTTC
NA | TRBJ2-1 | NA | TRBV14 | CASSPRPGLVNEQFF | TGTGCCAGCAGCCCCCGCCCTGGCCTTGTCAATGAGCAGTTCTTC
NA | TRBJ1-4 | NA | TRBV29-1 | CSTRTDEKLFF | TGCAGCACGAGGACAGATGAAAAACTGTTTTTT
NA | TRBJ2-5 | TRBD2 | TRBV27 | CASSFRGGETQYF | TGTGCCAGCAGTTTTCGGGGGGGAGAGACCCAGTACTTC
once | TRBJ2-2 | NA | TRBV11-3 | CASSLYAGSNTGELFF | TGTGCCAGCAGCTTATACGCGGGGTCGAACACCGGGGAGCTGTTTTTT
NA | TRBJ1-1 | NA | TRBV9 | CASSVGTVMNTEAFF | TGTGCCAGCAGCGTAGGGACAGTCATGAACACTGAAGCTTTCTTT